The 9 T cell receptor beta chains in this list originate from one sample, sequenced in a study of blood T cell repertoires in COVID-19. Repertoires were generated with immunoSEQ multiplex PCR, while TCRdb's copy carries only in-frame clones and drops some. Of about 280,000 clones listed, around 85% are singletons. Sequencing input: peripheral blood. These receptor sequences come from a man between 45 and 60 years old with active or convalescent COVID-19.

With respect to this clone: At the DNA level, this CDR3 is encoded by other sequences in the same sample as well. The V and J genes are TRBV7-2 and TRBJ1-5; D gene uncertain. Germline CDR1 is SGHTA and CDR2 is FQGNSA. Trimming removed 1 base at V and 4 bases at J, with 5 bases between. CDR3 length: 13 amino acids. The chain's CDR3 is CASSLGRNQPQHF. As DNA, the CDR3 is TGTGCCAGCAGCTTAGGGCGGAATCAGCCCCAGCATTTT.

The gene calls are TRBV6-1 and TRBJ1-1; no clear D. From germline, CDR1 is MNHNS and CDR2 SASEGT. The V gene lost 3 bases and the J gene lost 5 bases, with 16 bases spanning the gap. This CDR3 region has 15 residues. The CDR3: CASSDEPGRWTEAFF. The CDR3 region has the DNA TGTGCCAGCAGTGATGAACCAGGCAGGTGGACTGAAGCTTTCTTT.

J is TRBJ1-5 and V is TRBV28; D gene unclear. V was shortened by 1 base and J by 2 bases, with 6 bases between the two germline ends. The CDR3 is 14 amino acids. The germline V gene has CDR1 MDHEN and CDR2 SYDVKM. CDR3 region: CASSLLAGNQPQHF. CDR3 nucleotide sequence: TGTGCCAGCAGTTTATTAGCAGGCAATCAGCCCCAGCATTTT.

The chain combines TRBV6-5 with TRBJ1-2; 7 nucleotides agree with TRBD1. Germline V gene sequence: CDR1 MNHEY, CDR2 SVGAGI. This CDR3 is 12 amino acids long. The junction had 5 bases not matched to a gene; V was cut back by 6 bases and J by 7 bases. CDR3 amino acids: CASRLQGFGYTF. CDR3 coding DNA: TGTGCCAGCAGACTACAGGGGTTTGGCTACACCTTC.

The CDR3 loop reads CASSLPRPGGGEQYF. The CDR3 DNA sequence: TGTGCCAGCAGCCTCCCCCGGCCGGGGGGCGGCGAGCAGTACTTC. The chain carries TRBV5-5 and TRBJ2-7; maybe TRBD2 (7 bases). V lost 4 bases, J lost 6 bases, and 20 bases lay in between. The CDR3 loop spans 15 amino acids. Germline V CDR1 and CDR2: SGHKS, YYEKEE (reference sequence).

This clone appeared a single time. V gene TRBV30 combines with J gene TRBJ1-1; maybe TRBD1 (5 bases). CDR1 is GTSNPN, CDR2 SVGIG, per germline (reference sequence). The CDR3 loop spans 14 amino acids. V lost 2 bases to trimming and J lost 5 bases, with 15 bases between them. CDR3 sequence: CAWSRGAVGTEAFF. In DNA form, the CDR3 reads TGTGCCTGGAGTCGCGGGGCCGTGGGTACTGAAGCTTTCTTT. The whole variable domain, filled in from reference TRBV30 and TRBJ1-1, reads SQTIHQWPATLVQPVGSPLSLECTVEGTSNPNLYWYRQAAGRGLQLLFYSVGIGQISSEVPQNLSASRPQDRQFILSSKKLLLSDSGFYLCAWSRGAVGTEAFFGQGTRLTVV.

V and J are TRBV7-6 and TRBJ2-5; TRBD2 matches 8 bases. The CDR3 sequence is 15 residues long. The trim removed 5 bases at V and 4 bases at J, leaving 9 bases unmatched. Germline lookup yields CDR1 SGHVS and CDR2 FNYEAQ. The CDR3 sequence is CASSPGLAGGETQYF. Here the CDR3 DNA reads TGTGCCAGCAGCCCTGGACTAGCCGGGGGAGAGACCCAGTACTTC.

This clone was seen a single time. The chain combines TRBV21-1 with TRBJ1-2. TRBV21-1 is flagged as a pseudogene. This CDR3 region has 15 residues. Written as DNA, the CDR3 is TGTGCCAGCAGCAAAGCCCCCCCGCGCCGCGAAGGCTACACCTTC. Translated: CASSKAPPRREGYTF.

V gene TRBV2 combines with J gene TRBJ2-1; possibly TRBD2 for D (6 bases). Trimming cost V 7 bases and J 9 bases, with 7 bases left between them. Germline CDR1 SNHLY, CDR2 FYNNEI. The CDR3 spans 10 residues. DNA of the CDR3: TGTGCCAGCAAGGAGGGTGAGCAGTTCTTC. It is translated as CASKEGEQFF.